The 22 T cell receptor beta chains presented below share a single source sample, sequenced in a study of T cell clonality in common variable immunodeficiency. The assay was immunoSEQ multiplex PCR, and TCRdb's table has in-frame clones only and misses some. The profile covers approximately 42,000 clones, none occurring a single time. Material for sequencing was peripheral blood mononuclear cells. Receptors originate from a person between 18 and 70 years old in good health.

This clone appeared many times. The read ends 3 residues before the CDR3 terminus; that terminus is restored from the germline J gene. J is TRBJ1-2 and V is TRBV4-1; D possibly corresponds to TRBD1 (5 bases). Germline CDR1 is MGHRA and CDR2 is YSYEKL. The CDR3 is 11 residues long. The part of the CDR3 DNA that was read is TGCGCCACCACGGGGGAAGACGGC. Translating it yields CATTGEDG. The complete CDR3 reads CATTGEDGYTF.

This clone was found many times. The CDR3 extends 3 residues past the end of the read, so its final part is completed from the germline J gene. The chain joins TRBV20-1 to TRBJ2-1; TRBD1 matches 10 bases. The germline V gene encodes CDR1 DFQATT and CDR2 SNEGSKA (reference sequence). CDR3 size: 13 residues. V lost 3 bases and J lost 7; bases outside the gene matches: 3. CDR3 region: CSASKGQGNEQFF. The part of the CDR3 DNA that was read is TGCAGTGCTAGCAAGGGACAGGGGAATGAG.

Details on this clone: The CDR3 end is not reached by the read, which stops 3 residues before it; the germline J gene fills it in. This rearrangement joins TRBV6-2 or TRBV6-3 to TRBJ2-2, with a tentative D call TRBD1 (5 bases). V gave up 0 bases and J gave up 2 bases, with 13 bases separating them. From germline, CDR1 is MNHEY and CDR2 SVGEGT. The CDR3 length is 17 residues. The CDR3 bases that were read are TGTGCCAGCAGTTACTCGCGCCCGACAGCCAACACCGGGGAG. This gives the protein CASSYSRPTANTGE. The full CDR3 reads CASSYSRPTANTGELFF.

This clone was observed at least ten times. Read coverage stops 3 residues before the CDR3 terminus; the germline J gene supplies the remainder. This chain uses TRBV7-9 with TRBJ1-4; TRBD1 might be the D (5 bases). The CDR3 is made up of 14 amino acids. Germline lookup yields CDR1 SEHNR and CDR2 FQNEAQ (reference sequence). The germline V and J ends were trimmed by 1 base and 4 bases, with 7 bases remaining between them. CDR3 DNA (partial): TGTGCCAGCAGCTTAGGGCAGGGTAATGAAAAA. As protein: CASSLGQGNEK. The full CDR3 protein is CASSLGQGNEKLFF.

This clone was observed a few times. The CDR3 end lies 3 residues beyond the end of the read and is filled in from the germline J gene. The chain uses TRBV13 and TRBJ2-7, with a possible D match to TRBD2 (6 bases). The CDR3 has 15 amino acids. V was trimmed by 5 bases and J by 5 bases, leaving 19 bases between them. In germline, CDR1 is PRHDT, CDR2 FYEKMQ (reference sequence). The CDR3 region is CASSRRLVGGDEQYF. The covered CDR3 bases are TGTGCCAGCAGCAGACGACTCGTAGGCGGGGACGAG.

This clone was found many times. The CDR3 is cut off 3 residues early in the read; its end comes from the germline J gene. The genes are TRBV5-4 and TRBJ1-4; TRBD1 agrees at 7 bases. The CDR3 has 15 amino acids. In germline, CDR1 is SGHNT, CDR2 YYREEE (reference sequence). The J segment lost 7 bases and the V segment lost 0 bases, leaving 6 bases of the junction unmatched. The DNA read from the CDR3 is TGTGCCAGCAGCTTGGCCGGGGCAGGGGGTGAAAAA. Its translation: CASSLAGAGGEK. The whole CDR3 sequence is CASSLAGAGGEKLFF.

This clone was seen only a few times. The read ends 3 residues shy of where the CDR3 ends; the end is completed using the germline J gene. The chain has TRBV6-1 and TRBJ1-1, with unresolved D. Trimming took off 2 bases at V and 7 bases at J, with 8 bases between the two ends. CDR1 is MNHNS and CDR2 is SASEGT in the germline V gene. The CDR3 is made up of 12 amino acids. The covered CDR3 bases are TGTGCCAGCAGTGAACAGAGAGGTGAA. As protein: CASSEQRGE. The whole CDR3 sequence reads CASSEQRGEAFF.

This clone occurred many times. The read finishes 3 residues shy of the CDR3 end, and the germline J gene is used to complete it. This chain links TRBV7-3 with TRBJ2-3; no reliable D call. Trimming shortened V by 5 bases and J by 2 bases, and 17 bases separated the two germline ends. Germline CDR1 reads SGHTA; CDR2 reads FQGTGA. The CDR3 totals 16 residues. The DNA read from the CDR3 is TGTGCCAGCAGCCTAGTGGTCTCTGGCATCACAGATACG. This translates into CASSLVVSGITDT. The whole CDR3 sequence is CASSLVVSGITDTQYF.

This clone was counted many times. The read is 3 residues too short to cover the CDR3 end, so that end is filled in from the germline J gene. J is TRBJ2-2 and V is TRBV5-1; TRBD1 agrees at 7 bases. Per germline, CDR1 SGHRS and CDR2 YFSETQ. Unmatched junction bases numbered 7, after V lost 5 bases and J lost 0 bases. The CDR3 totals 16 residues. The DNA read from the CDR3 is TGCGCCAGCAGGCCGACAGGGCTGTCGAACACCGGGGAG. Translation: CASRPTGLSNTGE. The complete CDR3 reads CASRPTGLSNTGELFF.

Points on this clone: From the germline J gene comes the end of the CDR3, since the read stops 3 residues before it. This chain connects TRBV2 to TRBJ2-1, with 11 bases identical to TRBD2. Germline CDR1 is SNHLY and CDR2 is FYNNEI. The CDR3 is made up of 17 amino acids. J lost 3 bases, V lost 7 bases, and 11 bases had no gene match. The DNA read from the CDR3 is TGTGCCAGCACCCGAACAACTAGCGGGGGAAACTACAATGAG. Encoded protein: CASTRTTSGGNYNE. Given in full, the CDR3 is CASTRTTSGGNYNEQFF. Supplemented by reference TRBV2 and TRBJ2-1, the full variable domain reads EPEVTQTPSHQVTQMGQEVILRCVPISNHLYFYWYRQILGQKVEFLVSFYNNEISEKSEIFDDQFSVERPDGSNFTLKIRSTKLEDSAMYFCASTRTTSGGNYNEQFFGPGTRLTVL.

As concerns this clone: Coverage ceases 3 residues before the CDR3 finishes, and the germline J gene fills in the end. The chain has TRBV20-1 and TRBJ1-6; tentative D call: TRBD1 (5 bases). This CDR3 comprises 17 residues. The germline gives CDR1 DFQATT, CDR2 SNEGSKA (reference sequence). Trimming removed 0 bases at V and 7 bases at J, with 19 bases between. The CDR3 DNA, read in part, is TGCAGTGCTAGAGAGATCGGGGGACGAATCGACAATTCACCC. This translates into CSAREIGGRIDNSP. The whole CDR3 sequence is CSAREIGGRIDNSPLHF.

This clone has a count of ten or more. The CDR3 here is CASSFESGGTQYF. The DNA read from the CDR3 is TGTGCCAGCAGTTTCGAGAGCGGTGGGACC. The chain links TRBV12-3 or TRBV12-4 to TRBJ2-5; tentatively, D is TRBD2 (5 bases). With the read ending 3 residues before the CDR3 end, the germline J gene is used to fill in that end. V was cut by 3 bases and J by 7 bases, with 12 bases left in between. This CDR3 spans 13 amino acids.

In its sample, this clone was seen many times. The same CDR3 also results from other DNA sequences found in this sample. CDR3 region: CASSWGGGTGELFF. The CDR3 DNA, read in part, is TGTGCCAGCAGCTGGGGAGGGGGCACCGGGGAG. This chain connects TRBV5-6 to TRBJ2-2, with D maybe TRBD2 (7 bases). Read coverage stops 3 residues before the CDR3 terminus; the germline J gene supplies the remainder. Germline V gene data show CDR1 as SGHDT and CDR2 as YYEEEE. V was clipped by 3 bases and J by 4 bases, with 10 bases between them. CDR3 length: 14 amino acids.

In its sample, this clone was seen many times. The sequence runs out 3 residues before the end of the CDR3; the remainder is reconstructed from the germline J gene. The genes are TRBV11-2 and TRBJ2-5, with D possibly TRBD1 on 6 matching bases. The germline V and J ends were trimmed by 5 bases and 1 base, with 11 bases remaining between them. Germline V gene sequence: CDR1 SGHAT, CDR2 FQNNGV. CDR3 length: 14 amino acids. The sequenced part of the CDR3 DNA is TGTGCCAGCAGCACACAGGGTAGCCAAGAGACC. This sequence encodes CASSTQGSQET. The full CDR3 is CASSTQGSQETQYF.

This clone was observed at least ten times. Coverage ceases 3 residues before the CDR3 finishes, and the germline J gene fills in the end. This rearrangement joins TRBV5-1 to TRBJ2-3; D ambiguous. CDR1 is SGHRS and CDR2 is YFSETQ in the germline V gene. The length of the CDR3 is 16 residues. The CDR3 is CASSVQPLTTQETQYF. The CDR3 bases that were read are TGCGCCAGCAGCGTTCAGCCTCTGACGACTCAAGAGACG.

This clone was counted many times. The CDR3 end falls 3 residues outside the read, so it is completed with the germline J gene. This rearrangement joins TRBV6-1 to TRBJ1-4; 11 bases fit TRBD1. J gave up 8 bases and V 4 bases, and 9 bases lay outside the gene matches. Germline V lookup: CDR1 MNHNS, CDR2 SASEGT. The CDR3 runs 16 residues. The sequenced part of the CDR3 DNA is TGTGCCAGCAGTGGAGGACAGGGGGCTGTAGGGGAAAAA. This encodes CASSGGQGAVGEK. In full, the CDR3 is CASSGGQGAVGEKLFF.

This clone has a count of ten or more. The read halts 3 residues ahead of the CDR3 end, with the missing end drawn from the germline J gene. The J gene is TRBJ1-2, the V gene TRBV19, with 8 positions matching TRBD1. The germline V gene encodes CDR1 LNHDA and CDR2 SQIVND (reference sequence). V lost 1 base and J lost 5; bases outside the gene matches: 6. The CDR3 loop spans 15 amino acids. CDR3 in amino acids: CASSIAGQGRYGYTF. The sequenced part of the CDR3 DNA is TGTGCCAGTAGTATAGCCGGACAGGGTCGGTATGGC.

This clone was recorded many times. CDR3 bases read: TGTGCCATCTCCGGGGGGTGGGCAGATACG. It specifies CAISGGWADT. The full CDR3 protein is CAISGGWADTQYF. The rearrangement joins TRBV10-3 to TRBJ2-3; 7 nucleotides align to TRBD2. Read sequence stops 3 residues before the CDR3 end, and the germline J gene provides the missing end. Germline loops: CDR1 ENHRY, CDR2 SYGVKD. V lost 8 bases, J lost 4 bases, and 6 bases stayed unmatched. CDR3 length: 13 amino acids.

This clone was detected many times. Read data end 3 residues before the CDR3 end; the end is taken from the germline J gene. The chain couples TRBV11-2 to TRBJ2-1; 10 nucleotides match TRBD1. V was clipped by 3 bases and J by 3 bases; unmatched bases: 2. In germline, CDR1 is SGHAT, CDR2 FQNNGV. The CDR3 sequence is 15 residues long. The CDR3 is CASSFDRGLYNEQFF. The DNA read from the CDR3 is TGTGCCAGCAGCTTCGACAGGGGGCTCTACAATGAG.

This clone showed up many times. The read ends 3 residues early relative to the CDR3; the germline J gene fills the gap. The rearrangement links TRBV28 to TRBJ2-7; 10 bases are a match to TRBD1. The CDR3 is 16 amino acids. Germline lookup yields CDR1 MDHEN and CDR2 SYDVKM. J lost 3 bases, V lost 5 bases, and 10 bases had no gene match. The CDR3 reads CASSMRDRGDGYEQYF. CDR3 DNA, as far as it was read: TGTGCCAGCAGTATGAGGGACAGGGGCGATGGCTACGAG.

There are many counts of this clone. The read ends 3 residues early relative to the CDR3; the germline J gene fills the gap. The rearrangement uses TRBV5-6 and TRBJ2-7, with 9 bases fitting TRBD2. Losses at the gene ends were 4 bases for V and 4 bases for J; bases not matched to a gene: 6. The CDR3 runs 14 residues. Germline CDR1 and CDR2: SGHDT and YYEEEE. CDR3 amino acids: CASSAGGIGYEQYF. The sequenced part of the CDR3 DNA is TGTGCCAGCAGCGCGGGGGGGATTGGGTACGAG.

This clone has a count of ten or more. The CDR3 end falls 3 residues outside the read, so it is completed with the germline J gene. The rearrangement joins TRBV29-1 to TRBJ1-1; TRBD1 might be the D (6 bases). CDR1 SQVTM and CDR2 ANQGSEA come from the germline V gene. The V end lost 8 bases, the J end lost 3 bases, and 25 bases lay between the germline ends. CDR3 size: 16 residues. The CDR3 spells CSSKKGGASWDTEAFF. Partial CDR3 DNA: TGCAGCTCGAAAAAGGGGGGGGCATCTTGGGACACTGAA.